These 26 T cell receptor beta chains originate from one sample sequenced in a study of T cells in narcolepsy. The protocol was immunoSEQ multiplex PCR, while the TCRdb copy is restricted to in-frame clones and leaves out a portion. The sample holds tens of thousands of clones, approximately 79% seen once. The sample taken for sequencing was memory (CD45RA-) CD4+ T cells from blood. All receptors derive from a human donor in good health.

On this clone: The sample holds other DNA sequences that translate to the same CDR3. The DNA of the CDR3 is TGTGCCAGCAGCGGGGGGGGGTCTAGCGGGGGAAAGACCCAGTACTTC. The encoded protein is CASSGGGSSGGKTQYF. The rearrangement links TRBV7-2 to TRBJ2-5; 10 nucleotides line up with TRBD2. With V trimmed by 5 bases and J by 6 bases, 12 bases remained unmatched. CDR3 length: 16 amino acids. Germline V gene lookup returns CDR1 SGHTA and CDR2 FQGNSA.

V and J are TRBV6-5 and TRBJ2-7; 9 bases are shared with TRBD1. The CDR3 extends over 15 amino acids. The V and J ends lost 6 bases and 3 bases, in that order; junction bases with no gene match: 9. Germline CDR1 reads MNHEY; CDR2 reads SVGAGI. The CDR3 sequence: CASRPRDRDGYEQYF. The CDR3 bases are TGTGCCAGCAGACCCCGGGACAGGGATGGCTACGAGCAGTACTTC.

This clone occurred a few times. The rearrangement joins TRBV7-9 to TRBJ1-2; no firm D call. V was pared by 5 bases and J by 6 bases, with 10 bases between. This CDR3 has 12 amino acids. In germline, CDR1 is SEHNR, CDR2 FQNEAQ (reference sequence). The DNA for the CDR3 is TGTGCCAGCAGCACTTTCCCCCATGGCTACACCTTC. Encoded protein: CASSTFPHGYTF.

The rearrangement uses TRBV7-3 and TRBJ1-5; no reliable D call. Deletions cut 7 bases from V and 2 bases from J, with 15 bases between. CDR3 length: 15 amino acids. Germline CDR1 reads SGHTA; CDR2 reads FQGTGA. This chain's CDR3 is CASNQGLVGNQPQHF. In DNA, the CDR3 is TGTGCCAGCAACCAAGGGCTAGTTGGCAATCAGCCCCAGCATTTT.

The V and J genes are TRBV5-1 and TRBJ2-5, with 11 bases matching TRBD1. Germline-derived CDR1 and CDR2 are SGHRS and YFSETQ. The CDR3 runs 14 residues. V lost 5 bases and J lost 6; bases outside the gene matches: 6. The CDR3 bases are TGCGCCAGCAGTGGACAGGGGGCGAGAAAGACCCAGTACTTC. Encoded protein: CASSGQGARKTQYF.

V usage is TRBV12-5 and J usage is TRBJ2-3; D may be TRBD2 (5 bases). Germline CDR1 LGHNT, CDR2 FRNRAP. The CDR3 spans 14 residues. Trimming cost V 6 bases and J 2 bases, with 12 bases left between them. CDR3 sequence (DNA): TGTGCTAGTGGCCTCGCCGGGGTCACAGATACGCAGTATTTT. It specifies CASGLAGVTDTQYF.

This clone was found a few times. V usage is TRBV4-1 and J usage is TRBJ1-4, with a tentative D call TRBD1 (6 bases). Per germline, CDR1 MGHRA and CDR2 YSYEKL. The V and J ends lost 1 base and 5 bases respectively, with 8 bases between them. CDR3 length: 14 amino acids. DNA for the CDR3: TGCGCCAGCAGCCAAGGGGGGCCGAATGAAAAACTGTTTTTT. Protein product: CASSQGGPNEKLFF.

The chain recombines TRBV7-2 with TRBJ2-5; D ambiguous. The CDR3 length is 14 residues. Germline V gives CDR1 SGHTA, CDR2 FQGNSA. V was cut by 4 bases and J by 1 base, with 10 bases left in between. CDR3 protein: CASSSERIQETQYF. CDR3 nucleotides: TGTGCCAGCAGCTCGGAACGGATCCAAGAGACCCAGTACTTC.

The rearrangement links TRBV28 to TRBJ1-1, with a tentative D call TRBD1 (6 bases). Trimming left V 3 bases short and J 9 bases short, with 17 bases between. The CDR3 consists of 14 residues. Germline V lookup: CDR1 MDHEN, CDR2 SYDVKM. The CDR3: CASSFWTRGGKAFF. CDR3 sequence (DNA): TGTGCCAGCAGTTTTTGGACCAGAGGGGGAAAAGCTTTCTTT.

This clone has a single count. The chain employs TRBV5-1 and TRBJ2-6; D remains unclear. Germline CDR1 reads SGHRS; CDR2 reads YFSETQ. V lost 7 bases, J lost 1 base, and 9 bases lay in between. The CDR3 loop spans 14 amino acids. The CDR3 coding sequence is TGCGCCAGCGCAGGTCTATCTGGGGCCAACGTCCTGACTTTC. It yields the protein CASAGLSGANVLTF.

The chain links TRBV5-4 to TRBJ1-4; 10 bases line up with TRBD1. The V gene's germline CDR1 is SGHNT and CDR2 YYREEE (reference sequence). This CDR3 is built from 15 residues. Trimming took 2 bases from V and 5 from J; bases not matched to a gene: 3. The CDR3 sequence: CASSFMDRGNEKLFF. In DNA, the CDR3 is TGTGCCAGCAGCTTTATGGACAGGGGGAATGAAAAACTGTTTTTT.

The chain has TRBV5-4 and TRBJ2-7, with 9 nucleotides matching TRBD1. Trimming at V came to 4 bases and at J to 4 bases, leaving 6 bases not matched to a gene. The CDR3 length is 14 residues. CDR1 and CDR2 from the germline V gene are SGHNT and YYREEE (reference sequence). CDR3 sequence (DNA): TGTGCCAGCAGCCGATCAGGGACAGGGTACGAGCAGTACTTC. Translation gives CASSRSGTGYEQYF.

This sequence joins TRBV5-4 and TRBJ2-7; 7 bases align to TRBD2. The length of the CDR3 is 17 residues. Losses at the gene ends were 0 bases for V and 6 bases for J; bases not matched to a gene: 15. The germline CDR1 and CDR2 sequences are SGHNT and YYREEE (reference sequence). This CDR3 reads CASSLAGGLSVGPEQYF. The CDR3 nucleotides read TGTGCCAGCAGCTTGGCGGGAGGTCTTTCGGTGGGACCCGAGCAGTACTTC.

This clone has a handful of counts. The V gene is TRBV30, the J gene TRBJ2-2, with TRBD1 matching 12 bases. CDR3 length: 15 amino acids. From germline, CDR1 is GTSNPN and CDR2 SVGIG (reference sequence). Germline trimming cut 1 base from V and 8 bases from J; bases unmatched to any gene: 5. The CDR3 DNA is TGTGCCTGGAGTGAGGGACAGGGGGCGCAGGGGGAGCTGTTTTTT. Its protein is CAWSEGQGAQGELFF.

Only a few counts were recorded for this clone. The V and J genes are TRBV6-5 and TRBJ2-5, with unresolved D. The DNA end favors TRBJ2-7, so the J call may be wrong. CDR3 length equals 15 residues. Germline CDR1 is MNHEY and CDR2 is SVGAGI. Written as DNA, the CDR3 is TGTGCCAGCAGACCCGCCAGCAGACGTTCCTACGAGCAGTACTTC. Residues: CASRPASRRSYEQYF.

This rearrangement joins TRBV6-5 to TRBJ2-6; perhaps TRBD1 as D (6 bases). The V gene's germline CDR1 is MNHEY and CDR2 SVGAGI. CDR3 length: 15 amino acids. V was trimmed by 6 bases and J by 1 base, leaving 10 bases between them. CDR3 DNA: TGTGCCAGCAGGCTAGGGGGATCTGGGGCCAACGTCCTGACTTTC. It translates to CASRLGGSGANVLTF.

V is TRBV4-3 and J is TRBJ2-1, with 7 bases fitting TRBD2. CDR1 is LGHNA, CDR2 YSLEER, per germline. Trimming cost V 1 base and J 6 bases; bases outside gene matches: 9. This CDR3 region has 16 residues. CDR3 loop: CASSQVGLAAGNEQFF. Here the CDR3 DNA reads TGCGCCAGCAGCCAAGTAGGGCTAGCGGCGGGCAATGAGCAGTTCTTC.

V and J are TRBV14 and TRBJ2-7, with D possibly being TRBD2 (6 bases). Trimming stripped 8 bases from V and 2 bases from J, with 16 bases between. CDR3 length: 14 residues. The germline CDR1 and CDR2 sequences are SGHDN and FVKESK. CDR3 sequence: CASSPGEWAYEQYF. DNA for the CDR3: TGTGCCAGCTCCCCGGGGGAGTGGGCCTACGAGCAGTACTTC.

Only one count was recorded for this clone. The V and J genes are TRBV11-3 and TRBJ2-5, with TRBD2 matching over 7 bases. With 4 bases clipped from V and 0 bases from J, the junction kept 2 bases outside the gene matches. Germline-derived CDR1 and CDR2 are SGHNT and YENEEA. This CDR3 has 14 amino acids. Here the CDR3 DNA reads TGTGCCAGCAGCTCGCTAGCGGACCAAGAGACCCAGTACTTC. It yields the protein CASSSLADQETQYF.

The chain uses TRBV2 and TRBJ1-3, with D hard to call. Trimming removed 4 bases at V and 0 bases at J, with 10 bases between. The CDR3 consists of 15 residues. Germline loops: CDR1 SNHLY, CDR2 FYNNEI. CDR3 DNA: TGTGCCAGCAGTGTAGGAACAGTCTCTGGAAACACCATATATTTT. Its protein is CASSVGTVSGNTIYF.

For this clone: Because the CDR3 is missing its conserved closing phenylalanine or tryptophan, this is likely a read error. The CDR3 sequence: CASSVDRGTEAFL. The CDR3 nucleotides read TGTGCCAGTAGTGTGGACAGAGGCACTGAAGCTTTCCTT. The genes are TRBV19 and TRBJ1-1, with D perhaps matching TRBD1 (6 bases). The germline V and J ends were trimmed by 5 bases and 4 bases, with 11 bases remaining between them. Germline CDR1 reads LNHDA; CDR2 reads SQIVND (reference sequence). CDR3 length: 13 residues.

The CDR3 DNA follows: TGTGCCAGCAGCTTTTGGTCGAGAGGAGGGGACGGAGATACGCAGTATTTT. Its translation: CASSFWSRGGDGDTQYF. The rearrangement links TRBV5-6 to TRBJ2-3; TRBD2 is a possible D gene (6 bases). V dropped 2 bases and J dropped 5 bases, with 21 bases sitting between them. Germline V gives CDR1 SGHDT, CDR2 YYEEEE. This CDR3 has 17 amino acids.

The V call is TRBV4-1, the J call TRBJ2-4, with D possibly matching TRBD2 (6 bases). This CDR3 has 16 amino acids. Germline V gene lookup returns CDR1 MGHRA and CDR2 YSYEKL. V gave up 2 bases and J gave up 3 bases, with 14 bases separating them. CDR3 nucleotide sequence: TGCGCCAGCAGCCAACCACTGCGGGATGTCAAAAACATTCAGTACTTC. It translates to CASSQPLRDVKNIQYF.

The chain carries TRBV11-2 and TRBJ2-5, with D hard to call. Germline loops: CDR1 SGHAT, CDR2 FQNNGV. The CDR3 is made up of 13 amino acids. V lost 6 bases and J 5 bases, leaving 13 bases between the germline ends. The CDR3 sequence is CASSLRAPETQYF. CDR3 sequence (DNA): TGTGCCAGCAGTTTAAGGGCGCCGGAGACCCAGTACTTC.

V is TRBV18 and J is TRBJ1-1; 11 bases are shared with TRBD1. The CDR3 contains 14 residues. Germline trimming cut 3 bases from V and 6 bases from J; bases unmatched to any gene: 3. Germline V gives CDR1 KGHSH, CDR2 LQKENI. The CDR3 bases are TGTGCCAGCTCACCGGACAGGGGGCACGCTGAAGCTTTCTTT. It yields the protein CASSPDRGHAEAFF.

This chain uses TRBV7-9 with TRBJ2-2, with D uncertain. The germline gives CDR1 SEHNR, CDR2 FQNEAQ (reference sequence). With 1 base removed from V and 4 bases from J, the gap between germline ends came to 10 bases. This CDR3 spans 15 amino acids. In nucleotides, the CDR3 is TGTGCCAGCAGCTTAGTCCCCAGCCTCACCGGGGAGCTGTTTTTT. Protein sequence: CASSLVPSLTGELFF.